The 24 T cell receptor beta chains listed next were all sequenced from one sample in a study of glioma-infiltrating T cells after dendritic cell vaccination. The method was immunoSEQ multiplex PCR; TCRdb's version includes in-frame clones alone and lacks a portion of them. The table includes more than 100,000 clones, roughly 80% detected once. The sequences come from blood, collected before dendritic cell vaccination. These TCRs come from a human donor with glioblastoma.

The V and J genes are TRBV6-5 and TRBJ1-1, with D maybe TRBD1 (5 bases). This CDR3 comprises 12 residues. The V end was cut by 5 bases, the J end by 1 base, with 5 bases between. Germline CDR1 MNHEY, CDR2 SVGAGI. CDR3 sequence: CASSQGNTEAFF. The CDR3 DNA reads TGTGCCAGCAGTCAGGGGAACACTGAAGCTTTCTTT.

The chain employs TRBV5-5 and TRBJ1-2; D remains unclear. Per the germline V gene, CDR1 is SGHKS and CDR2 is YYEKEE (reference sequence). Trimming took off 4 bases at V and 8 bases at J, with 15 bases between the two ends. The CDR3 is 13 amino acids. The CDR3 sequence: CASSEDSWRGYTF. CDR3 nucleotides: TGTGCCAGCAGCGAAGATTCGTGGCGGGGCTACACCTTC.

In its sample, this clone was seen a few times. The genes are TRBV7-2 and TRBJ2-5; tentatively, D is TRBD2 (6 bases). Germline CDR1 SGHTA, CDR2 FQGNSA. V was clipped by 0 bases and J by 11 bases, with 19 bases between them. CDR3 size: 15 residues. CDR3 residues: CASSLAGRQGLRQYF. CDR3 DNA sequence: TGTGCCAGCAGCTTAGCAGGGAGGCAGGGCCTAAGGCAGTACTTC.

The V and J genes are TRBV9 and TRBJ2-1, with 12 bases fitting TRBD2. The CDR3 length is 15 residues. Per germline, CDR1 SGDLS and CDR2 YYNGEE. V was pared by 6 bases and J by 5 bases, with 6 bases of the junction left unmatched. The DNA for the CDR3 is TGTGCCAGCACCGAAACTAGCGGGGGGCACAATGAGCAGTTCTTC. It translates to CASTETSGGHNEQFF.

A note on this clone: The same CDR3 can be traced to other DNA sequences in this sample. J is TRBJ2-3 and V is TRBV30; possible D gene TRBD2, 5 bases. CDR3 size: 14 residues. Germline V CDR1 and CDR2: GTSNPN, SVGIG (reference sequence). V was pared by 0 bases and J by 1 base, with 8 bases between. CDR3 residues: CAWSVGGGTDTQYF. The CDR3 DNA is TGTGCCTGGAGTGTAGGAGGCGGCACAGATACGCAGTATTTT.

The chain is built from TRBV5-4 and TRBJ1-4; TRBD1 might be the D (5 bases). V lost 0 bases to trimming and J lost 8 bases, with 11 bases between them. This CDR3 region has 14 residues. Germline V gene sequence: CDR1 SGHNT, CDR2 YYREEE (reference sequence). CDR3 in DNA: TGTGCCAGCAGCTTGGGAGGGGAGGGCGAAAAACTGTTTTTT. Amino acid sequence: CASSLGGEGEKLFF.

The rearrangement joins TRBV7-2 to TRBJ2-5, with TRBD2 matching over 9 bases. Germline CDR1 SGHTA, CDR2 FQGNSA. Unmatched junction bases numbered 11, after V lost 5 bases and J lost 7 bases. This CDR3 is built from 15 residues. The CDR3 region has the DNA TGTGCCAGCAGCACCACCCCTAGCGGGGTGGTGACCCAGTACTTC. Translation: CASSTTPSGVVTQYF.

This clone has a handful of counts. The V and J genes are TRBV4-3 and TRBJ2-1; D call uncertain. CDR1 is LGHNA and CDR2 is YSLEER in the germline V gene. CDR3 length: 13 residues. V lost 1 base and J 7 bases, leaving 8 bases between the germline ends. The CDR3, as DNA: TGCGCCAGCAGCCAAGGGTATGAGAATGAGCAGTTCTTC. Translated: CASSQGYENEQFF.

This sequence joins TRBV7-3 and TRBJ2-5; the match to TRBD2 covers 7 bases. Germline assignment: CDR1 SGHTA and CDR2 FQGTGA. The CDR3 covers 13 residues. Unmatched junction bases numbered 4, after V lost 5 bases and J lost 4 bases. Written as DNA, the CDR3 is TGTGCCAGCAGCAGGAGGGAGGGAGAGACCCAGTACTTC. Translation: CASSRREGETQYF.

The chain is built from TRBV6-5 and TRBJ1-1; D possibly corresponds to TRBD1 (5 bases). The germline V and J ends were trimmed by 2 bases and 7 bases, with 11 bases remaining between them. CDR3 length: 13 amino acids. Germline lookup yields CDR1 MNHEY and CDR2 SVGAGI. The CDR3 region is CASSYTGGFEAFF. CDR3 bases: TGTGCCAGCAGTTACACCGGGGGGTTTGAAGCTTTCTTT.

The chain has TRBV13 and TRBJ2-7, with D possibly TRBD1 on 5 matching bases. The CDR3 is 14 amino acids. V lost 7 bases, J lost 0 bases, and 13 bases lay in between. The germline CDR1 and CDR2 sequences are PRHDT and FYEKMQ (reference sequence). CDR3 sequence (DNA): TGTGCCAGCATACCTCAGACAGTCTCCTACGAGCAGTACTTC. It codes for CASIPQTVSYEQYF.

V and J are TRBV29-1 and TRBJ1-3, with D possibly TRBD1 on 6 matching bases. Trimming pared 6 bases from V and 0 bases from J, leaving 15 bases between. The CDR3 is made up of 15 amino acids. Germline-derived CDR1 and CDR2 are SQVTM and ANQGSEA. This chain's CDR3 is CSVMKTGLSGNTIYF. In nucleotides, the CDR3 is TGCAGCGTAATGAAAACAGGGCTCTCTGGAAACACCATATATTTT.

The V call is TRBV15, the J call TRBJ2-7; D remains ambiguous. V was cut by 0 bases and J by 2 bases, with 11 bases left in between. Germline V lookup: CDR1 LNHNV, CDR2 YYDKDF (reference sequence). This CDR3 has 15 amino acids. CDR3 in amino acids: CATSRDKLRTYEQYF. In DNA form, the CDR3 reads TGTGCCACCAGCAGAGATAAGTTGAGGACCTACGAGCAGTACTTC.

V gene TRBV11-2 combines with J gene TRBJ1-5; the match to TRBD1 covers 7 bases. This CDR3 is built from 15 residues. The germline CDR1 and CDR2 sequences are SGHAT and FQNNGV. Trimming removed 3 bases from V and 4 bases from J; junction bases left unmatched: 6. The CDR3 nucleotides are TGTGCCAGCAGCTTCAGCCGGGACAGAAATCAGCCCCAGCATTTT. This translates into CASSFSRDRNQPQHF.

The chain is built from TRBV4-2 and TRBJ1-3; D is unresolved. In germline, CDR1 is LGHNA, CDR2 YNFKEQ. The CDR3 covers 15 residues. The germline V and J ends were trimmed by 5 bases and 4 bases, with 15 bases remaining between them. The CDR3 sequence: CASSEIAGWGNTIYF. The CDR3 region has the DNA TGTGCCAGCAGCGAAATTGCGGGATGGGGAAACACCATATATTTT.

The rearrangement uses TRBV6-5 and TRBJ1-2, with D possibly being TRBD1 (6 bases). Germline-derived CDR1 and CDR2 are MNHEY and SVGAGI. The V and J ends lost 4 bases and 5 bases respectively, with 11 bases between them. This CDR3 region has 13 residues. CDR3 loop: CASSSGALYGYTF. The DNA for the CDR3 is TGTGCCAGCAGTTCAGGGGCCTTATATGGCTACACCTTC.

The chain employs TRBV7-8 and TRBJ1-5; 10 positions agree with TRBD1. Germline assignment: CDR1 SGHVS and CDR2 FQNEAQ. The CDR3 has 16 residues. The V segment lost 1 base and the J segment 9 bases; nucleotides outside the gene matches: 9. CDR3 sequence (DNA): TGTGCCAGCAGCTTAGGCAGAGACAGGGGGCTTCGGCCCCAGCATTTT. The encoded protein is CASSLGRDRGLRPQHF.

The genes are TRBV10-3 and TRBJ2-7; 7 nucleotides agree with TRBD1. V gave up 3 bases and J gave up 3 bases; unmatched junction bases: 8. Germline values: CDR1 ENHRY, CDR2 SYGVKD. The CDR3 contains 15 residues. The CDR3 protein is CAISDRTGASYEQYF. As DNA, the CDR3 is TGTGCCATCAGTGACAGGACAGGAGCTAGCTACGAGCAGTACTTC.

This chain links TRBV19 with TRBJ1-2; D remains ambiguous. CDR1 and CDR2 from the germline V gene are LNHDA and SQIVND (reference sequence). V lost 1 base and J 3 bases, leaving 9 bases between the germline ends. This CDR3 is built from 14 residues. CDR3: CASSIAIRDYGYTF. In nucleotides, the CDR3 is TGTGCCAGTAGTATAGCTATCCGGGACTATGGCTACACCTTC.

The chain is built from TRBV30 and TRBJ1-4; D perhaps matches TRBD1 (6 bases). Germline CDR1 and CDR2: GTSNPN and SVGIG (reference sequence). Trimming took off 3 bases at V and 5 bases at J, with 22 bases between the two ends. CDR3 size: 17 residues. DNA for the CDR3: TGTGCCTGGAGCTCGCGATCTTTAGACAGGAGGAATGAAAAACTGTTTTTT. Translating gives CAWSSRSLDRRNEKLFF.

The chain has TRBV5-4 and TRBJ1-4; no clear D. Germline V lookup: CDR1 SGHNT, CDR2 YYREEE (reference sequence). The CDR3 has 15 residues. The V end lost 4 bases, the J end lost 5 bases, and 15 bases lay between the germline ends. The CDR3 DNA is TGTGCCAGCAGCGTTAGTAGTTCACAGAATGAAAAACTGTTTTTT. Residues: CASSVSSSQNEKLFF.

The V call is TRBV13, the J call TRBJ1-1; tentatively, D is TRBD1 (6 bases). Germline values: CDR1 PRHDT, CDR2 FYEKMQ (reference sequence). The CDR3 consists of 14 residues. Trimming left V 5 bases short and J 4 bases short, with 14 bases between. The CDR3 nucleotides read TGTGCCAGCAGCCCCCACGGGGGGCGCACTGAAGCTTTCTTT. Amino acid sequence: CASSPHGGRTEAFF.

V usage is TRBV15 and J usage is TRBJ1-2; 7 bases line up with TRBD1. This CDR3 has 12 amino acids. Germline V gives CDR1 LNHNV, CDR2 YYDKDF (reference sequence). The trim removed 5 bases at V and 12 bases at J, leaving 9 bases unmatched. DNA for the CDR3: TGTGCCACCAGCGGGGACAGACCTCCAAACACCTTC. It codes for CATSGDRPPNTF.

The chain uses TRBV7-9 and TRBJ2-2; D is undetermined. Germline V lookup: CDR1 SEHNR, CDR2 FQNEAQ (reference sequence). This CDR3 has 14 residues. V lost 4 bases and J lost 1, with 7 bases in between. The CDR3 spells CASSSLRNTGELFF. CDR3 nucleotides: TGTGCCAGCAGCTCTCTAAGGAACACCGGGGAGCTGTTTTTT.